The source of this T cell receptor (beta chain) is a study of T cells in Graves' hyperthyroidism and ophthalmopathy. A note on this clonotype: A read error may account for a junction end that differs from germline.

The CDR3 is made up of 17 amino acids. The germline CDR1 and CDR2 sequences are SEHNR and FQNEAQ (reference sequence). RNA transcripts yielded amplified TCR beta CDR3 regions. First-round RT-PCR targeting the TCR CDR3 was performed with the HTBI primer set. TCRdb passed the multiplex PCR reads through MiXCR, listing each CDR3 protein once. Counted here are approximately 690,000 distinct CDR3 sequences, around 13% occurring once; the ten biggest clones make up under 15%. Sequenced sample: blood. The sequence was collected from a woman in her forties or fifties with Graves' ophthalmopathy. The chain carries TRBV7-9 and TRBJ2-7, with 11 positions matching TRBD2. The CDR3 region has the DNA TGTGCCAGCAGCTTAGGGGCACTAGCGGGAGTGTCCTACGGGCAGTACTTC. Translation gives CASSLGALAGVSYGQYF.